This record covers a single TCR delta chain. A few counts support this clone. This receptor's antigen is unknown. Within one base of it there is no much larger clone, and no base qualities were kept. The sample carries other DNA sequences with the same CDR3. The data belong to a study of gammadelta T cells in human blood (dated by TCRdb to 2018 to 2021). Libraries were built with RT-PCR. TCRdb lists the instrument as Illumina MiSeq. TCRdb processed the public reads again with the CATT caller, after which rows with matching DNA were combined. The sample table contains some 960 delta-chain clones; only one count was recorded for roughly 19% of them. The ten most abundant clones make up around 20% of the sample. Study-wide conclusions, independent of this receptor: According to the study, polyclonal expansion of innate gamma-delta T cells right after birth appeared to be driven by microbial exposure.

The CDR3 numbers 22 residues from cysteine through phenylalanine. CDR3 DNA is the only sequence kept; it has 66 bases, read in frame from the first base. V is pruned by 0 bases and J by 2 bases, leaving 14 bases of the junction without a gene match. Looking up the germline V gene yields CDR1 GEAIGNYY and CDR2 EKD. Sample: Vgamma9Vdelta2 gamma-delta T cells from infant blood. The TCR was taken from a human donor. Recombination linked TRDV2 to TRDJ3; 11 bases in between match TRDD3. The CDR3: CACDTAISTGGYGPWDTRQMFF. The DNA sequence is as follows: TGTGCCTGTGACACCGCTATTTCGACTGGGGGATATGGCCCCTGGGACACCCGACAGATGTTTTTC.